The 24 T cell receptor beta chains presented below share a single source sample, sequenced in a study of tumor and adjacent non-tumor tissue in lung cancer. This sample's RNA came from whole unsorted tissue. A modified ARM-PCR protocol with three rounds of nested PCR amplified TCRbeta. TCRdb used MiXCR to reprocess the multiplex PCR reads, holding one entry per CDR3 protein. The sample lists approximately 140,000 distinct CDR3 sequences, roughly 66% occurring once. Sequenced material: lung tumor tissue. The receptors come from a man aged 60 to 75 with small cell lung cancer.

With regard to this clonotype: Given a much more abundant clone one base away, this may be a read error. The chain joins TRBV6-6 to TRBJ2-7; the match to TRBD1 covers 12 bases. Germline V gene data show CDR1 as MNHNY and CDR2 as SVGAGI (reference sequence). Losses at the gene ends were 8 bases for V and 5 bases for J; bases not matched to a gene: 7. This CDR3 spans 14 amino acids. This CDR3 reads CASGQGQGADEQYF. The DNA of the CDR3 is TGTGCCAGCGGACAGGGACAGGGGGCTGACGAGCAGTACTTC.

The J gene is TRBJ2-2, the V gene TRBV4-2; no clear D. The germline gives CDR1 LGHNA, CDR2 YNFKEQ. CDR3 length: 16 amino acids. V lost 2 bases and J lost 5, with 15 bases in between. The CDR3 nucleotides read TGTGCCAGCAGCCAAAAGGGTCCGGATGGGACCGGGGAGCTGTTTTTT. It codes for CASSQKGPDGTGELFF.

A note on this clonotype: This may stem from a read error, because a much larger clone lies one nucleotide away. Here the CDR3 DNA reads TGTGCCAGCAGCTTGGTGGGGGCAACAGATACGGAGTATTTT. This gives the protein CASSLVGATDTEYF. V usage is TRBV5-4 and J usage is TRBJ2-3, with a weak D call TRBD1 (6 bases). CDR3 size: 14 residues. Germline V gives CDR1 SGHNT, CDR2 YYREEE (reference sequence). Full variable domain (outside the CDR3, taken from reference TRBV5-4 and TRBJ2-3): ETGVTQSPTHLIKTRGQQVTLRCSSQSGHNTVSWYQQALGQGPQFIFQYYREEENGRGNFPPRFSGLQFPNYSSELNVNALELDDSALYLCASSLVGATDTEYFGPGTRLTVL.

A word on this clonotype: A clone one base away is much larger, so this may be a read error. The chain uses TRBV5-6 and TRBJ2-1; weak D call: TRBD2 (6 bases). The CDR3 loop spans 15 amino acids. Trimming took off 3 bases at V and 5 bases at J, with 15 bases between the two ends. Germline values: CDR1 SGHDT, CDR2 YYEEEE. CDR3 sequence reads: CASSSQRVRDNEQFF. CDR3 coding DNA: TGTGCCAGCAGCTCTCAGCGGGTGAGGGACAATGAGCAGTTCTTC.

DNA of the CDR3: TGTGCCAGCAGCTGGCGGGGGCGGATGAACGATGAGCAGTTCTTC. This gives the protein CASSWRGRMNDEQFF. The gene calls are TRBV5-4 and TRBJ2-1; tentative D call: TRBD2 (7 bases). The germline V gene encodes CDR1 SGHNT and CDR2 YYREEE (reference sequence). Trimming cost V 3 bases and J 8 bases, with 18 bases left between them. The CDR3 runs 15 residues.

The chain uses TRBV11-2 and TRBJ2-7; possibly TRBD1 for D (6 bases). The length of the CDR3 is 12 residues. The germline V gene has CDR1 SGHAT and CDR2 FQNNGV. The germline V and J ends were trimmed by 7 bases and 6 bases, with 13 bases remaining between them. CDR3 nucleotides: TGTGCCAGCACCCTAACAGGGACCGAGCAGTACTTC. This sequence encodes CASTLTGTEQYF.

Only a few counts were recorded for this clonotype. One base separates it from a far larger clone, so it is likely a read error. The chain is built from TRBV11-2 and TRBJ2-3; D is uncertain. The CDR3 consists of 12 residues. Looked up from germline, CDR1 is SGHAT and CDR2 is FQNNGV. V was pared by 7 bases and J by 2 bases, with 7 bases between. CDR3 region: CASNQNTDTQYF. CDR3 in DNA: TGTGCCAGCAACCAGAACACAGATACGCAGTATTTT.

As regards this clonotype: With a much larger clone just one base away, this may be a read error. This chain connects TRBV6-6 to TRBJ2-2, with TRBD1 matching over 9 bases. CDR1 is MNHNY, CDR2 SVGAGI, per germline (reference sequence). This CDR3 has 14 amino acids. CDR3 protein: CASSRQGDTGEMFF. The CDR3, as DNA: TGTGCCAGCAGTAGACAGGGGGACACCGGGGAGATGTTTTTT.

The rearrangement uses TRBV24-1 and TRBJ2-2; D possibly corresponds to TRBD1 (5 bases). V lost 4 bases and J lost 6, with 20 bases in between. The CDR3 spans 17 residues. Per germline, CDR1 KGHDR and CDR2 SFDVKD. The CDR3 region is CATSDARAAARPGELFF. The CDR3 bases are TGTGCCACCAGTGACGCCAGGGCCGCAGCAAGGCCCGGGGAGCTGTTTTTT.

The V and J genes are TRBV6-6 and TRBJ2-7, with D perhaps TRBD2 (5 bases). Germline assignment: CDR1 MNHNY and CDR2 SVGAGI (reference sequence). The CDR3 covers 13 residues. This CDR3 reads CTSGVGSMLEQYV. DNA of the CDR3: TGTACCAGCGGAGTGGGGTCGATGCTCGAGCAGTACGTC.

To note about this clonotype: At one end, the junction sequence differs from germline, possibly due to a read error. V usage is TRBV6-1 and J usage is TRBJ2-4; D gene unclear. Germline loops: CDR1 MNHNS, CDR2 SASEGT. The CDR3 totals 15 residues. The DNA for the CDR3 is TGTGTCAGCAGTGTGTACTCAATAGCCAAAAACATTCAGTACTTC. It codes for CVSSVYSIAKNIQYF.

This chain joins TRBV20-1 and TRBJ2-5, with 9 bases lining up with TRBD2. The V gene end was trimmed by 8 bases and the J gene end by 4 bases; junction bases not matched to a gene: 14. The CDR3 consists of 15 residues. Germline CDR1 reads DFQATT; CDR2 reads SNEGSKA (reference sequence). The CDR3 here is CSSTTSGRRAETQYF. The CDR3 DNA is TGCAGTTCAACGACTAGCGGAAGGAGGGCAGAGACCCAGTACTTC.

This clonotype appeared a few times. This sequence joins TRBV20-1 and TRBJ2-2; 8 bases are a match to TRBD2. The CDR3 totals 14 residues. Germline V gene data show CDR1 as DFQATT and CDR2 as SNEGSKA (reference sequence). With V trimmed by 3 bases and J by 10 bases, 10 bases remained unmatched. CDR3 nucleotide sequence: TGCAGTGCTAGTAATAGCGGGAAGGGCCAGGAGCTGTTTTTT. It codes for CSASNSGKGQELFF.

This clonotype was seen just once. This may be a read error: a much more frequent sequence differs by one nucleotide. This rearrangement joins TRBV6-5 to TRBJ2-3; D is unresolved. Trimming took 2 bases from V and 2 from J, leaving 14 bases between them. This CDR3 region has 16 residues. CDR1 and CDR2 (germline): MNHEY, SVGAGI. CDR3: CASSYASYANTDTQYF. CDR3 nucleotide sequence: TGTGCCAGCAGTTACGCCAGTTACGCTAACACAGATACGCAGTATTTT.

In the case of this clonotype: A junction end diverges from the germline sequence, so it may reflect a read error. V gene TRBV29-1 combines with J gene TRBJ1-6; 7 bases align to TRBD1. Germline CDR1 SQVTM, CDR2 ANQGSEA. The CDR3 is 13 residues long. The CDR3 region has the DNA TGCAGCGTTGCGACAGGGTGGGACTCACCCATCCACTTT. Encoded protein: CSVATGWDSPIHF.

This clonotype was observed once. The CDR3 DNA reads TGTGCCAGCAGTCTAAGGGAAGGGACTAGCCGCAAGTACGAGCAGTACTTC. Its translation: CASSLREGTSRKYEQYF. This chain links TRBV28 with TRBJ2-7; 9 positions agree with TRBD2. CDR1 and CDR2 (germline): MDHEN, SYDVKM. J gave up 4 bases and V 5 bases, and 15 bases lay outside the gene matches. The CDR3 length is 17 residues.

For this clonotype: A much larger clone sits a single nucleotide away, making a read error possible. The chain recombines TRBV20-1 with TRBJ2-1; 12 nucleotides line up with TRBD2. There are 13 residues in the CDR3. The germline CDR1 and CDR2 sequences are DFQATT and SNEGSKA (reference sequence). As DNA, the CDR3 is TGCGTGGATCTAGCGGGAGGGCCGGTCGAGCAGTTCTTC. Translated: CVDLAGGPVEQFF.

On this clonotype itself: A read error is possible here, since a much larger clone lies one base away. This chain joins TRBV12-5 and TRBJ2-6; D possibly corresponds to TRBD1 (5 bases). CDR3 size: 16 residues. The germline CDR1 and CDR2 sequences are LGHNT and FRNRAP. CDR3 loop: CASGLGQLSGTNVLTF. CDR3 sequence (DNA): TGTGCTAGTGGTTTGGGACAGCTCTCTGGGACCAACGTCCTGACTTTC.

This chain uses TRBV29-1 with TRBJ2-7, with 7 bases lining up with TRBD1. Trimming at V came to 4 bases and at J to 3 bases, leaving 6 bases not matched to a gene. Germline CDR1 is SQVTM and CDR2 is ANQGSEA. The CDR3 is 13 amino acids. DNA for the CDR3: TGCAGCGTTGCGACAGGGCCGTACTACGAGCAGTACTTC. It specifies CSVATGPYYEQYF.

Worth noting for this clonotype: No conserved phenylalanine or tryptophan ends this CDR3, so it is likely a read error. The chain is built from TRBV5-6 and TRBJ2-5; D is ambiguous. CDR1 and CDR2 from the germline V gene are SGHDT and YYEEEE. With 0 bases removed from V and 3 bases from J, the gap between germline ends came to 6 bases. The CDR3 loop spans 13 amino acids. The CDR3 sequence is CASSLAAEETQYS. The CDR3 coding sequence is TGTGCCAGCAGCTTGGCTGCGGAAGAGACCCAGTACTCC.

On this clonotype: A much larger clone sits a single nucleotide away, making a read error possible. The rearrangement links TRBV6-6 to TRBJ2-3; TRBD1 aligns across 7 bases. The germline V gene has CDR1 MNHNY and CDR2 SVGAGI (reference sequence). This CDR3 comprises 15 residues. In nucleotides, the CDR3 is TGTGCCAGCAGTCCTGACAGGGCGAGCACAGATACGCAGTTTTTT. Translating it yields CASSPDRASTDTQFF.

This clonotype was picked up many times. This sequence joins TRBV20-1 and TRBJ1-1; 7 bases fit TRBD1. From germline, CDR1 is DFQATT and CDR2 SNEGSKA (reference sequence). Unmatched junction bases numbered 5, after V lost 2 bases and J lost 5 bases. The CDR3 length is 13 residues. The CDR3 DNA is TGCAGTGCTAGACTGGACAGGAGAACTGAAGCTTTCTTT. Protein sequence: CSARLDRRTEAFF.

About this clonotype: Its ends do not fully match the called genes, so a read error is possible. This chain connects TRBV11-2 to TRBJ2-1, with TRBD2 matching 7 bases. From germline, CDR1 is SGHAT and CDR2 FQNNGV. The CDR3 length is 15 residues. The CDR3 DNA sequence: TGTGCCAGCAGCTTGACTAGCAGGACATACAATGAGCAGTTCTTT. Encoded protein: CASSLTSRTYNEQFF. The whole variable domain, remainder taken from reference TRBV11-2 and TRBJ2-1, is EAGVAQSPRYKIIEKRQSVAFWCNPISGHATLYWYQQILGQGPKLLIQFQNNGVVDDSQLPKDRFSAERLKGVDSTLKIQPAKLEDSAVYLCASSLTSRTYNEQFFGPGTRLTVL.

Regarding this clonotype: A read error may produce the germline difference seen at one junction end. The rearrangement links TRBV11-1 to TRBJ2-7, with TRBD1 identical over 9 bases. The CDR3 has 12 amino acids. CDR1 SGHAT and CDR2 FQDESV come from the germline V gene (reference sequence). The CDR3 loop is CVSSGQGRERYF. Written as DNA, the CDR3 is TGTGTCAGCAGCGGACAGGGGCGCGAGCGATACTTC.